The 7 T cell receptor beta chains in this list originate from one sample, sequenced in a study of shared clonotypes between healthy human individuals. In the naive CD8 group, cells lacked CD45RO and were positively selected for CCR7, so terminally differentiated effector memory CD45RA+ cells were left out. Repertoires were generated with immunoSEQ multiplex PCR, while TCRdb's copy carries only in-frame clones and drops some. The sample lists roughly 1,800,000 clones; about 94% were seen once. Sequenced material: naive CD8+ T cells sorted from blood. The receptor source for this set is a man between 18 and 29 years old in good health.

The chain is built from TRBV28 and TRBJ2-5, with D unclear. V was cut by 3 bases and J by 5 bases, with 22 bases left in between. CDR1 is MDHEN and CDR2 is SYDVKM in the germline V gene. CDR3 length: 17 residues. The CDR3 is CASSFKGGRVLWETQYF. Here the CDR3 DNA reads TGTGCCAGCAGTTTTAAAGGTGGAAGGGTTTTGTGGGAGACCCAGTACTTC.

The chain carries TRBV5-5 and TRBJ2-7; weak D call: TRBD1 (6 bases). The V end was cut by 0 bases, the J end by 5 bases, with 15 bases between. The CDR3 has 15 residues. Per germline, CDR1 SGHKS and CDR2 YYEKEE (reference sequence). CDR3 bases: TGTGCCAGCAGCTTGGGGTTTGGGGGCTCGAACGAGCAGTACTTC. As protein: CASSLGFGGSNEQYF.

The rearrangement links TRBV6-5 to TRBJ2-7; weak D call: TRBD1 (6 bases). V gave up 5 bases and J gave up 2 bases, with 13 bases separating them. The CDR3 is made up of 14 amino acids. The germline V gene encodes CDR1 MNHEY and CDR2 SVGAGI. Here the CDR3 reads CASSTSQGPYEQYF. CDR3 sequence (DNA): TGTGCCAGCAGTACCTCCCAGGGGCCCTACGAGCAGTACTTC.

This clone was found once. This sequence joins TRBV9 and TRBJ2-7; 8 positions match TRBD2. The CDR3 consists of 14 residues. V trimming: 2 bases; J trimming: 5 bases; junction bases outside the gene matches: 6. Germline CDR1 and CDR2: SGDLS and YYNGEE. In DNA, the CDR3 is TGTGCCAGCAGCGTCAGCGGGAGCATCGACGAGCAGTACTTC. Residues: CASSVSGSIDEQYF.

The rearrangement joins TRBV2 to TRBJ1-4, with D possibly TRBD1 on 6 matching bases. This CDR3 has 14 amino acids. V was pared by 1 base and J by 4 bases, with 7 bases between. Per germline, CDR1 SNHLY and CDR2 FYNNEI. The CDR3 DNA follows: TGTGCCAGCAGTGAAGGCAGGGGTAATGAAAAACTGTTTTTT. Protein: CASSEGRGNEKLFF.

A single count supports this clone. The junction differs from germline at one of its ends, possibly a read error. The chain combines TRBV7-7 with TRBJ1-1; D remains ambiguous. The germline V gene encodes CDR1 SSHAT and CDR2 FNYEAQ (reference sequence). This CDR3 is 13 amino acids long. CDR3 loop: CASSLNAGSEAFF. CDR3 DNA sequence: TGTGCTAGCAGCTTAAATGCGGGAAGTGAAGCTTTCTTT.

The chain employs TRBV28 and TRBJ2-7; D may match TRBD1 or TRBD2 (7 bases each). Per germline, CDR1 MDHEN and CDR2 SYDVKM. V lost 5 bases and J lost 5, with 22 bases in between. The CDR3 contains 16 residues. The CDR3 spells CASSRRLSRGGHEQYF. The CDR3 DNA reads as TGTGCCAGCAGTCGACGCCTTAGCAGGGGGGGCCACGAGCAGTACTTC.